This TCR beta chain was recorded in a study of long-term antiretroviral therapy in people with HIV (dated by TCRdb to about 2022). About the investigation overall: Collection of the earliest samples took place about a decade ahead of the 2015 WHO recommendation for immediate ART, at a time when ART was typically delayed until CD4 counts fell. This retrospective serial study examined whether starting ART and sustained HIV suppression were associated with changes in the composition and diversity of the TRB repertoire in peripheral blood. A total of some 200 cryopreserved PBMC samples came from approximately 30 adults with confirmed HIV infection and were collected serially over a mean of about six years (range 1-12). Of the approximately 30 participants with HIV, 10 to 11 were female. No cross-contamination during QIAcube processing was shown when test extractions of a monoclonal T-cell line were performed alongside some 33 polyclonal samples.

Per the germline V gene, KGHSH is the CDR1 and LQKENI is the CDR2. V is shortened by 6 bases, J by 4 bases, and the region joining them spans 12 bases. The CDR3 runs 14 residues from the cysteine to the phenylalanine. This entry keeps only the CDR3 DNA: 42 bases, framed from base 1. The immunoSEQ hsTCRB v3.0 assay was used at survey level resolution to sequence the TRB variable region. The target sequencing depth for TRB was roughly 40,000-50,000 T-cell genomes per sample. An Illumina MiSeq with a v3 150-cycle kit was used to sequence the pooled TRB libraries. For the original study's pipeline: Repertoire analysis was performed in R inside a reproducible Nextflow workflow that covered QC, data transformation and analysis. LymphoSeq2, an R package for exploring AIRR-Seq data, was used to implement the custom analyses. A few samples that produced fewer than 5000 total TRB sequences were removed, so approximately 190 HIV repertoires were analyzed. Of the 188 retained HIV repertoires, roughly 61 were collected before and approximately 130 after ART initiation. Repertoires were downsampled to 5000 TRB nucleotide sequences, and summary statistics were averaged over 100 downsampling iterations. TRB sequences were retained for analysis only if CDR3 regions of at least seven amino acids were present. Diversity was assessed using a clonality score derived from Shannon entropy and using the Gini coefficient. Repertoire networks linked the top 5000 CDR3 amino acid sequences whenever two sequences differed by an edit distance of one. GLIPH2 predicted antigen specificity groups and MHC restriction for TRB CDR3 amino acid sequences. Known CMV, EBV, HIV or tissue antigen associations were flagged by matching CDR3 amino acid sequences against VDJdb and McPAS-TCR. Pre-ART, post-ART and control groups were compared with Wilcoxon signed-rank tests and Holm-Bonferroni correction. Held by TCRdb, this immuneACCESS table contains in-frame sequences only and omits some clones. Under half of the omission traces to an unresolved V gene where checked; the cause of the rest is unknown. From that table come the V and J calls and clone size; the DNA was used to work out D and trimming. Here the sample has about 28,000 clones; about 77% occur a single time. In total, the top ten clones hold 7.5% to 10% of the sample.

What the study reported, not specific to this receptor: Owing to limited PBMC availability, only the TCR beta chain was sequenced, without alpha chain pairing. Inferences about post-ART repertoire changes were limited because no data were available on ART adherence, viral resistance or therapy changes. Unsorted PBMC were profiled instead of sorted CD4+ and CD8+ T cells because pre-ART samples had limited cell numbers. The samples span the years 2004 to 2017, and the ART regimens used may be less effective than current regimens. Starting ART was linked to a significant rise in TRB diversity, yet even with long-term ART the diversity remained significantly lower than in transplant donor controls. HIV repertoires had narrower CDR3 length ranges than controls, and the network structure suggested an antigen-experienced repertoire that shifted only slightly toward naive after ART. Expanded TRB clones identified before ART initiation dominated the repertoire across all time points, though the dominance fluctuated and decreased in many PLHIV after ART.

On this clone itself: There is no known antigen for this receptor. No qualities accompany the bases; no much larger clone lies one base away.

To be included, a participant needed at least one PBMC sample from before ART initiation plus at least two post-ART samples. Treatment was received in the United States of America by all participants with HIV. Before DNA extraction, cryopreserved samples of roughly 0.9-11 million PBMC were thawed and then washed. At the time of the earliest PBMC sample, participants with HIV were aged between roughly 20 and 54 years. Each participant contributed PBMC samples from 1-4 timepoints before ART initiation and 2-8 timepoints after ART initiation, with a median of 7 samples. Serial HIV viral load, CD4+ T-cell count, ART history and demographic data were obtained for every participant. Using a Qiagen kit on a QIAcube, genomic DNA was extracted from unsorted PBMC, with samples processed in batches of 12.

The material was unsorted PBMCs, obtained 1.5 years before starting antiretroviral therapy. The clonotype comes from a man between 18 and 29 years old with HIV. The rearranged chain carries TRBV18 and TRBJ1-4; the D segment could be TRBD1, given 6 matching bases. The CDR3 amino acid sequence is: CASSEGDRNEKLFF. The nucleotide sequence is TGTGCCAGCTCCGAGGGGGACCGTAATGAAAAACTGTTTTTT.